This is a list of T cell receptor beta chains from one sample in a study of siplizumab effects on memory and regulatory T cells. Some clones are missing from TCRdb's copy, which holds only in-frame ones; the method was immunoSEQ multiplex PCR. The sample holds over 85,000 clones, approximately 94% seen once. The sequenced material came from CD8+ T cells sorted from blood. These receptors were collected from a human donor in good health. The CDR3 runs from the conserved cysteine through the conserved F or W. A D gene is named only where the DNA matches it firmly. Size is stated for part of the rows, as once, few or many counts, or as a class when the clone is expanded.

clone_size d_call j_call v_call cdr3_aa cdr3_nt
. TRBD2 TRBJ2-3 TRBV9 CASSGLAGELLGSTDTQYF TGTGCCAGCAGCGGACTAGCGGGAGAGCTCCTTGGGAGCACAGATACGCAGTATTTT
once . TRBJ2-2 TRBV11-3 CASSLVNTGELFF TGTGCCAGCAGCTTAGTGAACACCGGGGAGCTGTTTTTT
. . TRBJ2-5 TRBV9 CASSVASGGETQYF TGTGCCAGCAGCGTTGCCTCGGGCGGAGAGACCCAGTACTTC
. . TRBJ1-1 TRBV9 CASSPLGRGANTEAFF TGTGCCAGCAGCCCCTTAGGGCGGGGGGCGAACACTGAAGCTTTCTTT
. . TRBJ1-1 TRBV30 CAWKTDLNTEAFF TGTGCCTGGAAGACAGATTTGAACACTGAAGCTTTCTTT
. . TRBJ2-7 TRBV27 CASSSDSYEQYF TGTGCCAGCAGTTCCGACAGCTACGAGCAGTACTTC
. . TRBJ2-7 TRBV6-1 CASSEGSFSEQYF TGTGCCAGCAGTGAAGGGTCTTTTTCCGAGCAGTACTTC
. . TRBJ2-3 TRBV27 CASSFKVAGFTDTQYF TGTGCCAGCAGTTTTAAGGTCGCGGGATTCACAGATACGCAGTATTTT
. TRBD2 TRBJ2-7 TRBV6-5 CASSYSPGGYEQYF TGTGCCAGCAGTTACTCGCCGGGGGGGTACGAGCAGTACTTC
. TRBD2 TRBJ2-5 TRBV9 CASSVGTSVWETQYF TGTGCCAGCAGCGTTGGGACTAGCGTCTGGGAGACCCAGTACTTC
. TRBD1 TRBJ2-7 TRBV13 CASSPRDRGSYEQYF TGCGCCAGCAGCCCAAGGGACAGGGGTTCCTACGAGCAGTACTTC